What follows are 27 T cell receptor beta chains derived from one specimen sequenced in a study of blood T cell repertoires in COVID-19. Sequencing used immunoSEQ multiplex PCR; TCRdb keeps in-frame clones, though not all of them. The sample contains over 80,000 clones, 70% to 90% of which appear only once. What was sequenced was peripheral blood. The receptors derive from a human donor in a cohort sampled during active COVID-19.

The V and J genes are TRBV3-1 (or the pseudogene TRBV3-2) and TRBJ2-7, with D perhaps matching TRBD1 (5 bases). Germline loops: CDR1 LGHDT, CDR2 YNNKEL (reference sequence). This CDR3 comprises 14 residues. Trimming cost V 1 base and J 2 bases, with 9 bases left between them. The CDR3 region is CASSQGQRTYEQYF. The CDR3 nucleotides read TGTGCCAGCAGCCAAGGACAGAGAACCTACGAGCAGTACTTC.

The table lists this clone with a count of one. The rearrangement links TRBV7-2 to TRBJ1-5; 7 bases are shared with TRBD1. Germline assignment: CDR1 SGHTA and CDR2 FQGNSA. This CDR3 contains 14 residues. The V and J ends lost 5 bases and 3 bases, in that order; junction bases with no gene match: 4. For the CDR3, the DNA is TGTGCCAGCAGCAGAGGGACAGCCAATCAGCCCCAGCATTTT. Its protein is CASSRGTANQPQHF.

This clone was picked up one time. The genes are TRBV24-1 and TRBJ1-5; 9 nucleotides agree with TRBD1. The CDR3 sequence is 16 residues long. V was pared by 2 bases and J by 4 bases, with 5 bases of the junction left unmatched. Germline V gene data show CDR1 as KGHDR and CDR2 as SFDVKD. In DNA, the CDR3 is TGTGCCACCAGTGATTCCCGAGGGACAGGGAATCAGCCCCAGCATTTT. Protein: CATSDSRGTGNQPQHF.

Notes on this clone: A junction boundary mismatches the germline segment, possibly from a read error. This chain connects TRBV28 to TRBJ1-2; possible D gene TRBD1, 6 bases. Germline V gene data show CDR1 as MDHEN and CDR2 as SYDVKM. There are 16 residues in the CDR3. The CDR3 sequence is CASTLAHAVQGDGYTF. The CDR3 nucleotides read TGTGCCAGCACTTTAGCCCACGCCGTACAGGGCGATGGCTACACCTTC.

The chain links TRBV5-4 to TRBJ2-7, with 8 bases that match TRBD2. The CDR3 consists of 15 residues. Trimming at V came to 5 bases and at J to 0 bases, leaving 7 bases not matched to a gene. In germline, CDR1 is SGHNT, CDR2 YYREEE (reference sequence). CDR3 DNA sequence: TGTGCCAGCAGTTTAGCGGGGCCCCGCTCCTACGAGCAGTACTTC. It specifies CASSLAGPRSYEQYF. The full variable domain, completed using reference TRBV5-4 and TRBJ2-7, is ETGVTQSPTHLIKTRGQQVTLRCSSQSGHNTVSWYQQALGQGPQFIFQYYREEENGRGNFPPRFSGLQFPNYSSELNVNALELDDSALYLCASSLAGPRSYEQYFGPGTRLTVT.

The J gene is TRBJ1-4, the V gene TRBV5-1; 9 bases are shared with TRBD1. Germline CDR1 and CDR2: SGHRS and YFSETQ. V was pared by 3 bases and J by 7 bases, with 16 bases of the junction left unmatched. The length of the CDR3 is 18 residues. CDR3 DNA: TGCGCCAGCAGCTCGGAACCAACAGGGGGCGATATAGGTGAAAAACTGTTTTTT. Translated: CASSSEPTGGDIGEKLFF.

This CDR3 is CASSPSSGRRGEQFF. CDR3 in DNA: TGTGCCAGCAGCCCATCTAGCGGGAGAAGGGGTGAGCAGTTCTTC. V gene TRBV11-3 combines with J gene TRBJ2-1; 10 bases match TRBD2. CDR1 and CDR2 (germline): SGHNT, YENEEA. The V gene end was trimmed by 5 bases and the J gene end by 9 bases; junction bases not matched to a gene: 10. CDR3 size: 15 residues.

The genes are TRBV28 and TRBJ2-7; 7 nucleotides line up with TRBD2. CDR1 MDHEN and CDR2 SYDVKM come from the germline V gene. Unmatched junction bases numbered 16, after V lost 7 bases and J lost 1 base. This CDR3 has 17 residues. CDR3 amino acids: CASTLRGGSGTSYEQYF. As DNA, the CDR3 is TGTGCCAGCACTCTACGTGGGGGGAGCGGGACGTCCTACGAGCAGTACTTC.

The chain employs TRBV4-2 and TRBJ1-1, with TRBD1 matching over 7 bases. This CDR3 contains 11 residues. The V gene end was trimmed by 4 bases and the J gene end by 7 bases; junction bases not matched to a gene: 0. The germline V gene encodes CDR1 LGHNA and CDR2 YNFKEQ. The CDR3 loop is CASSRDSEAFF. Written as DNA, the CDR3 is TGTGCCAGCAGCCGGGACAGTGAAGCTTTCTTT.

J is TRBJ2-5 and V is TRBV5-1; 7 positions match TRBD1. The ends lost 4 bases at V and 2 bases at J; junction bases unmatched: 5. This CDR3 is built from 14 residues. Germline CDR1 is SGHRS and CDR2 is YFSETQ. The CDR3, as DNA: TGCGCCAGCAGCCCCCGGACAGGACAAGAGACCCAGTACTTC. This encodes CASSPRTGQETQYF.

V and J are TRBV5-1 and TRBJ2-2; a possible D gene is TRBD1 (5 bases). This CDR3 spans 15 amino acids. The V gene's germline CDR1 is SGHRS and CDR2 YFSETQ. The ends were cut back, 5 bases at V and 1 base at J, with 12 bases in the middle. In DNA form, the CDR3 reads TGCGCCAGCAGTCCCAGTACAGGGAACACCGGGGAGCTGTTTTTT. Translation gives CASSPSTGNTGELFF.

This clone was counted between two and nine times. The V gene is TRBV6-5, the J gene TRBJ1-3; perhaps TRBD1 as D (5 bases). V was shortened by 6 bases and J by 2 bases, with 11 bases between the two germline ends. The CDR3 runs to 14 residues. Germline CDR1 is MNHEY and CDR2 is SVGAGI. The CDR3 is CASSYQGTGNTIYF. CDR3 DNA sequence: TGTGCCAGCAGCTACCAGGGAACTGGAAACACCATATATTTT.

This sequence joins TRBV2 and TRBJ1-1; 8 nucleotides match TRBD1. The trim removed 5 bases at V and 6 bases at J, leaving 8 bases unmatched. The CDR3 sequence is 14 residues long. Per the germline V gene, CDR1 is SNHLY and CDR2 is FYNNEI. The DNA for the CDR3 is TGTGCCAGCAGTCAGCCGGACAGGGCCGCTGAAGCTTTCTTT. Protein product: CASSQPDRAAEAFF. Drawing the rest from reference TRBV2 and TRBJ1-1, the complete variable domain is EPEVTQTPSHQVTQMGQEVILRCVPISNHLYFYWYRQILGQKVEFLVSFYNNEISEKSEIFDDQFSVERPDGSNFTLKIRSTKLEDSAMYFCASSQPDRAAEAFFGQGTRLTVV.

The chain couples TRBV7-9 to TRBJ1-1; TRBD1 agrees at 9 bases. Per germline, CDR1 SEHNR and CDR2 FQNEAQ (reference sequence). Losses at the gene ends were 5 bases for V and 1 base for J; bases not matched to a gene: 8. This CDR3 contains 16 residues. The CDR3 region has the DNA TGTGCCAGCAGCCGAGAGGGACAGGGCCGGAACACTGAAGCTTTCTTT. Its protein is CASSREGQGRNTEAFF.

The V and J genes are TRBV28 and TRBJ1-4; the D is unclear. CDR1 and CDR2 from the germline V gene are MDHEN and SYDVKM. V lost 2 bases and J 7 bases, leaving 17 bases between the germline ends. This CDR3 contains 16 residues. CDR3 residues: CASSLAAGAPGEKLFF. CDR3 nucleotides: TGTGCCAGCAGTTTAGCAGCGGGAGCCCCAGGTGAAAAACTGTTTTTT.

This chain's CDR3 is CASSLLADLSYNEQFF. The CDR3 DNA reads TGTGCCAGCAGCTTACTAGCGGATCTGTCCTACAATGAGCAGTTCTTC. The chain has TRBV7-2 and TRBJ2-1; 7 nucleotides align to TRBD2. V was clipped by 2 bases and J by 1 base; unmatched bases: 5. The CDR3 runs to 16 residues. Germline V lookup: CDR1 SGHTA, CDR2 FQGNSA.

CDR3 bases: TGTGCCAGCAGTTACGGTAGTACTAGCGGAGAGACCCAGTACTTC. Its translation is CASSYGSTSGETQYF. The rearrangement links TRBV6-5 to TRBJ2-5; TRBD2 aligns across 8 bases. V was pared by 2 bases and J by 4 bases, with 6 bases of the junction left unmatched. The CDR3 has 15 residues. Germline loops: CDR1 MNHEY, CDR2 SVGAGI.

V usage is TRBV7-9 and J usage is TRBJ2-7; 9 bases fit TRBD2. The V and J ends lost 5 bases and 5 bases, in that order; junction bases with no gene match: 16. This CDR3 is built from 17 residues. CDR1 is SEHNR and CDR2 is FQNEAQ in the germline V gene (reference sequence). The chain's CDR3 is CASSRASREGLRNEQYF. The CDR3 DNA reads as TGTGCCAGCAGCAGAGCCTCGCGGGAGGGATTGAGGAACGAGCAGTACTTC.

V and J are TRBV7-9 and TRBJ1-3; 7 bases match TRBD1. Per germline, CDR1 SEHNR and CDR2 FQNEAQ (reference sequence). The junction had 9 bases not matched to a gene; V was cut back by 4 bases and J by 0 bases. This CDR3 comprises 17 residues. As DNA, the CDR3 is TGTGCCAGCAGCTCTCCGACAGGGCTCGACTCTGGAAACACCATATATTTT. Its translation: CASSSPTGLDSGNTIYF.

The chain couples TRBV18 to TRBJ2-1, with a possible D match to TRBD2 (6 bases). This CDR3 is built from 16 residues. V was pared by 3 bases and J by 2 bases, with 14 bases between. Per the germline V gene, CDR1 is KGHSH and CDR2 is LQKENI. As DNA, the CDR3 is TGTGCCAGCTCACCGACCCGGGAGCCCCCCTACAATGAGCAGTTCTTC. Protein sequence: CASSPTREPPYNEQFF.

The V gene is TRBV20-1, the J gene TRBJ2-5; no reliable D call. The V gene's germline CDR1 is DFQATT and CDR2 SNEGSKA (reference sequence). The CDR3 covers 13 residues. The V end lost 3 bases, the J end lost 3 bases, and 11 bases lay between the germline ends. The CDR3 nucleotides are TGCAGTGCTAGTAGGCCCGGAGAAGAGACCCAGTACTTC. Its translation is CSASRPGEETQYF.

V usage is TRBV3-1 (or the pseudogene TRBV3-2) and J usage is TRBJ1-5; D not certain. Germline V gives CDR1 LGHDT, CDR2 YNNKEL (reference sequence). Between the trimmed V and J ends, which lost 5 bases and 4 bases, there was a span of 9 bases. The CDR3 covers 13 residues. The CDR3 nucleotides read TGTGCCAGCAGCTGGACGGGAAATCAGCCCCAGCATTTT. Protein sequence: CASSWTGNQPQHF.

DNA of the CDR3: TGTGCCAGCAGCTTGGCCCGGTATACCTACGAGCAGTACTTC. This gives the protein CASSLARYTYEQYF. J is TRBJ2-7 and V is TRBV5-6; D not resolved. V lost 0 bases to trimming and J lost 2 bases, with 9 bases between them. Germline lookup yields CDR1 SGHDT and CDR2 YYEEEE. The length of the CDR3 is 14 residues.

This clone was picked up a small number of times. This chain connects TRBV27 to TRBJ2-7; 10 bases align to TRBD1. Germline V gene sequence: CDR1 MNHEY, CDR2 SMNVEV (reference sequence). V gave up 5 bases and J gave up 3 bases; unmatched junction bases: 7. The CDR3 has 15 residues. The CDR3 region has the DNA TGTGCCAGCAGTGAGAGGGACAGGGGTGTCTACGAGCAGTACTTC. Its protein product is CASSERDRGVYEQYF.

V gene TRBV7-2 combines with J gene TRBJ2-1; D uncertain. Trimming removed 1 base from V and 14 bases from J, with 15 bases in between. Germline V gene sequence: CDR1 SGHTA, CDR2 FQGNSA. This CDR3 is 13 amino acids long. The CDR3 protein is CASSLDSPSKKFF. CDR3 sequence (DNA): TGTGCCAGCAGCTTAGATTCGCCCAGTAAGAAGTTCTTC.

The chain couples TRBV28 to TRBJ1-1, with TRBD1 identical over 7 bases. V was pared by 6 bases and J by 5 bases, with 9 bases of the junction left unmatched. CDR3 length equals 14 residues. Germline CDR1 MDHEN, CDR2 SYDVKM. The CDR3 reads CASRSRQGRTEAFF. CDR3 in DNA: TGTGCCAGCAGGTCCCGACAGGGCCGAACTGAAGCTTTCTTT.

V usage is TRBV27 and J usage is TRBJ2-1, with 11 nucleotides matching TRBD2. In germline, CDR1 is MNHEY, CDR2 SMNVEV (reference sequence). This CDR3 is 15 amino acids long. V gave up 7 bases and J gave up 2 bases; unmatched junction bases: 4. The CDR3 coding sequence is TGTGCCAGCACCGGGACTAGCGGCACCTACAATGAGCAGTTCTTC. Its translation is CASTGTSGTYNEQFF.